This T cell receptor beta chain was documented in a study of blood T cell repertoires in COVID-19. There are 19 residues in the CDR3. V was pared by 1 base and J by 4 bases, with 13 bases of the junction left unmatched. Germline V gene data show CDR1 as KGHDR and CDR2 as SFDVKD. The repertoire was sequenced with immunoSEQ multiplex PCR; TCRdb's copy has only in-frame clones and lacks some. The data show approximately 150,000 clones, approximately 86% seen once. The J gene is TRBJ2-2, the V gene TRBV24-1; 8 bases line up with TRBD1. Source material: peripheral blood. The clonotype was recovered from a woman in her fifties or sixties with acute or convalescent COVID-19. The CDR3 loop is CATSDLGPKAQGVTGELFF. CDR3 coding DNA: TGTGCCACCAGTGATTTAGGCCCCAAAGCACAGGGGGTCACCGGGGAGCTGTTTTTT.